The 27 T cell receptor beta chains given below trace back to one sample, sequenced in a study of CD8+CD57+ T cells in acquired aplastic anemia. According to the study, genomic DNA was the template for TCR beta VDJ and CDR3 profiling. In TCRdb, the reads were re-called with MiXCR into one record per CDR3 protein. The sample includes fewer than 300,000 distinct CDR3 sequences, approximately 86% seen only once; the top ten take less than 50%. Previously, flow cytometry had revealed CD8+CD57+ cell expansion in the patients chosen for sequencing. Material: sorted CD4+, CD8+, or CD8+CD57+ T cells (not recorded which) from PBMCs. These receptors were taken from a human donor with aplastic anemia.

CDR3 coding DNA: TGTGCCAGCAGTGAATACGGACAGGGCTCAAACTATGGCTACACCTTC. Amino acid sequence: CASSEYGQGSNYGYTF. The chain is built from TRBV25-1 and TRBJ1-2; 8 bases line up with TRBD1. CDR1 MGHDK and CDR2 SYGVNS come from the germline V gene. The CDR3 loop spans 16 amino acids. The V gene end was trimmed by 0 bases and the J gene end by 2 bases; junction bases not matched to a gene: 5.

Written as DNA, the CDR3 is TGTGCCAGCAGTTTAGCTCGCGCAGCCAACAATGAGGAGTTCTTT. Amino acids: CASSLARAANNEEFF. The rearrangement links TRBV19 to TRBJ1-1; D is unclear. Trimming pared 9 bases from V and 14 bases from J, leaving 31 bases between. This CDR3 has 15 amino acids. Germline lookup yields CDR1 LNHDA and CDR2 SQIVND (reference sequence).

Concerning this clonotype itself: Relative to the germline gene, one junction end is altered; a read error may explain this. The chain is built from TRBV7-9 and TRBJ2-3; 8 bases agree with TRBD1. CDR1 and CDR2 (germline): SEHNR, FQNEAQ (reference sequence). The CDR3 has 15 amino acids. The CDR3 nucleotides are TGTGCCAGCCGCTTAGCCGGACAGGGCCCGGATACGGGGTATTTT. As protein: CASRLAGQGPDTGYF.

The chain carries TRBV11-1 and TRBJ2-3; 8 nucleotides match TRBD2. From germline, CDR1 is SGHAT and CDR2 FQDESV (reference sequence). Trimming at V came to 9 bases and at J to 3 bases, leaving 17 bases not matched to a gene. The CDR3 sequence is 17 residues long. CDR3 loop: CASSIPTGAGETDTQYF. The CDR3 bases are TGTGCCAGTAGCATCCCTACTGGAGCGGGAGAGACAGATACGCAGTATTTT.

This clonotype has only one observation. This chain links TRBV7-8 with TRBJ1-1, with D possibly being TRBD1 (6 bases). CDR3 size: 15 residues. V was pared by 3 bases and J by 11 bases, with 22 bases between. Germline V gives CDR1 SGHVS, CDR2 FQNEAQ. The CDR3 DNA follows: TGTGCCAGCAGCTTTGCGGGACACCACAATACGCAGGCTTTCTTT. The encoded protein is CASSFAGHHNTQAFF.

Points on this clonotype: Germline and junction disagree at one end, which may indicate a read error. The chain combines TRBV15 with TRBJ2-1; TRBD2 is a possible D gene (6 bases). Per the germline V gene, CDR1 is LNHNV and CDR2 is YYDKDF (reference sequence). This CDR3 has 14 amino acids. CDR3 sequence: CASSTFGSVSEQFF. CDR3 in DNA: TGTGCCAGCAGCACCTTCGGGAGTGTCAGTGAGCAGTTCTTC.

This clonotype has only one observation. V is TRBV7-9 and J is TRBJ1-1; D is unclear. Trimming took 1 base from V and 14 from J, leaving 23 bases between them. Germline CDR1 and CDR2: SEHNR and FQNEAQ (reference sequence). This CDR3 has 15 amino acids. CDR3 sequence reads: CASSLDSGSGDTQFF. As DNA, the CDR3 is TGTGCCAGCAGCTTAGATAGCGGGAGCGGAGATACGCAGTTCTTT.

V usage is TRBV2 and J usage is TRBJ2-7, with D hard to call. The CDR3 runs 13 residues. The germline V gene has CDR1 SNHLY and CDR2 FYNNEI. The CDR3 region has the DNA TGTCCAAGCTGGGCAGCCCTTTCCCACGAGCAGTACGTC. The encoded protein is CPSWAALSHEQYV.

The chain carries TRBV11-3 and TRBJ2-7, with a possible D match to TRBD1 (7 bases). CDR3 length: 14 residues. Germline assignment: CDR1 SGHNT and CDR2 YENEEA. With 4 bases removed from V and 1 base from J, the gap between germline ends came to 11 bases. The CDR3: CASSSGGQSYEQYF. CDR3 sequence (DNA): TGTGCCAGCAGCTCAGGGGGGCAATCCTACGAGCAGTACTTC.

This clonotype occurred a few times. This chain links TRBV7-9 with TRBJ1-1; 7 bases match TRBD1. The CDR3 consists of 15 residues. The V and J ends lost 3 bases and 14 bases, in that order; junction bases with no gene match: 18. Germline assignment: CDR1 SEHNR and CDR2 FQNEAQ (reference sequence). The CDR3 DNA reads as TGTGCCAGCAGCTTTGAAAGAAGCGGGGACAGTGATGAGTTCTTT. Protein: CASSFERSGDSDEFF. The complete variable domain, with remaining parts taken from reference TRBV7-9 and TRBJ1-1, reads DTGVSQNPRHKITKRGQNVTFRCDPISEHNRLYWYRQTLGQGPEFLTYFQNEAQLEKSRLLSDRFSAERPKGSFSTLEIQRTEQGDSAMYLCASSFERSGDSDEFFGQGTRLTVV.

J is TRBJ1-5 and V is TRBV6-2 or TRBV6-3, with TRBD1 as a possible D gene (5 bases). Trimming took off 7 bases at V and 0 bases at J, with 16 bases between the two ends. This CDR3 contains 16 residues. In germline, CDR1 is MNHEY, CDR2 SVGEGT. The CDR3: CASTPGTADSNQPQHF. CDR3 DNA sequence: TGTGCCAGCACGCCTGGGACCGCAGATAGCAATCAGCCCCAGCATTTT.

This clonotype was counted only a few times. This chain connects TRBV10-3 to TRBJ2-7; TRBD1 agrees at 10 bases. Germline values: CDR1 ENHRY, CDR2 SYGVKD. The CDR3 is made up of 14 amino acids. V trimming: 2 bases; J trimming: 5 bases; junction bases outside the gene matches: 3. CDR3 sequence: CAISENGQGDEQYF. CDR3 in DNA: TGTGCCATCAGTGAGAACGGACAGGGGGACGAGCAGTACTTC.

A note on this clonotype: It is likely a read error, because the conserved phenylalanine at the end of the CDR3 is missing. The DNA is omitted, as the CDR3 cannot be located on it reliably, and the CDR3 follows TCRdb's listing. The CDR3 spells CASSGYAYI. The V gene is TRBV11-2, the J gene TRBJ2-3. Germline assignment: CDR1 SGHAT and CDR2 FQNNGV. A total of 9 residues make up the CDR3, ends included.

This clonotype was observed a handful of times. Germline is not matched at one junction end, which may reflect a read error. V gene TRBV20-1 combines with J gene TRBJ1-1; possibly TRBD1 for D (6 bases). This CDR3 contains 15 residues. In germline, CDR1 is DFQATT, CDR2 SNEGSKA (reference sequence). This chain's CDR3 is CSARDLRTANNEAFF. The CDR3 region has the DNA TGCAGTGCTAGAGATCTCCGGACAGCGAACAATGAAGCTTTCTTT.

The chain couples TRBV7-8 to TRBJ2-3, with D perhaps matching TRBD1 (6 bases). From germline, CDR1 is SGHVS and CDR2 FQNEAQ. V dropped 4 bases and J dropped 6 bases, with 17 bases sitting between them. The CDR3 has 15 amino acids. The CDR3 bases are TGTGCCAGCAGCTCCGGGACAAGCGGAGTTGATACGCAGTATTTT. This translates into CASSSGTSGVDTQYF.

The chain combines TRBV11-3 with TRBJ1-5; no clear D gene. Trimming removed 0 bases from V and 11 bases from J, with 14 bases in between. The length of the CDR3 is 14 residues. Germline lookup yields CDR1 SGHNT and CDR2 YENEEA. The CDR3 reads CASSLDLTKQTQHF. The CDR3 nucleotides read TGTGCCAGCAGCTTAGATCTTACCAAGCAGACCCAGCATTTT. The whole variable domain, filled in from reference TRBV11-3 and TRBJ1-5, reads EAGVVQSPRYKIIEKKQPVAFWCNPISGHNTLYWYLQNLGQGPELLIRYENEEAVDDSQLPKDRFSAERLKGVDSTLKIQPAELGDSAVYLCASSLDLTKQTQHFGDGTRLSIL.

This clonotype was found once. This sequence joins TRBV9 and TRBJ1-3; D remains unclear. V was clipped by 4 bases and J by 1 base, with 9 bases between them. The CDR3 runs 14 residues. Germline V gives CDR1 SGDLS, CDR2 YYNGEE. The CDR3 region has the DNA TGTGCCAGCAGCCCCAAGTCTTCTGGAAACACCATATATTTT. As protein: CASSPKSSGNTIYF. Drawing the rest from reference TRBV9 and TRBJ1-3, the complete variable domain is DSGVTQTPKHLITATGQRVTLRCSPRSGDLSVYWYQQSLDQGLQFLIQYYNGEERAKGNILERFSAQQFPDLHSELNLSSLELGDSALYFCASSPKSSGNTIYFGEGSWLTVV.

The chain uses TRBV2 and TRBJ2-1; D gene ambiguous. Germline V CDR1 and CDR2: SNHLY, FYNNEI. The CDR3 covers 14 residues. Trimming cost V 3 bases and J 11 bases, with 17 bases left between them. CDR3 bases: TGTGCCAGCAGTGAGACGTCGTTCTACACTCAGCAGTTCTTC. It yields the protein CASSETSFYTQQFF.

Comment on this clonotype: A junction end diverges from the germline sequence, so it may reflect a read error. The V call is TRBV7-8, the J call TRBJ2-2; weak D call: TRBD2 (6 bases). CDR1 is SGHVS, CDR2 FQNEAQ, per germline. This CDR3 is 16 amino acids long. The CDR3 DNA sequence: TGCGCCAGCAGCTTGGCATTAGGCGGGAATACCGGGGAGCTGTTTTTT. It codes for CASSLALGGNTGELFF.

This chain connects TRBV29-1 to TRBJ1-1; D not resolved. In germline, CDR1 is SQVTM, CDR2 ANQGSEA. CDR3 length: 11 amino acids. Trimming removed 6 bases from V and 0 bases from J, with 5 bases in between. CDR3 loop: CSVMMNTEAFF. The CDR3 DNA sequence: TGCAGCGTCATGATGAACACTGAAGCTTTCTTT.

As regards this clonotype: Since the CDR3 does not end with the conserved phenylalanine or tryptophan, this likely comes from a read error. The DNA is left out, because the CDR3 cannot be placed on it with certainty; the CDR3 is given as TCRdb lists it. The chain combines TRBV7-9 with TRBJ2-3; whether TRBD1, the table's D call, matches the DNA was not checked. The CDR3 adds up to 13 amino acids, both ends counted. Germline assignment: CDR1 SEHNR and CDR2 FQNEAQ (reference sequence). The CDR3 spells CAGQGARENQYFG.

The chain links TRBV5-6 to TRBJ2-7; TRBD2 aligns across 7 bases. The CDR3 spans 15 residues. With 4 bases clipped from V and 2 bases from J, the junction kept 9 bases outside the gene matches. Germline lookup yields CDR1 SGHDT and CDR2 YYEEEE. The CDR3 region has the DNA TGTGCCAGCAGCCTGAGGGAGGGCCCGACCTACGAGCAGTACTTC. It translates to CASSLREGPTYEQYF.

About this clonotype: A much larger clone sits a single nucleotide away, making a read error possible. The genes are TRBV7-8 and TRBJ1-2; D is unclear. The CDR3 extends over 16 amino acids. Germline V gives CDR1 SGHVS, CDR2 FQNEAQ. The CDR3 DNA is TGTGCCAGCGGCTTAGCGGGAGGTCCCGATACGCAGTGTTACACCTTC. Translating it yields CASGLAGGPDTQCYTF.

The rearrangement joins TRBV2 to TRBJ2-3, with TRBD2 identical over 9 bases. V shed 6 bases and J 2 bases; nucleotides not matched to a gene: 6. Germline assignment: CDR1 SNHLY and CDR2 FYNNEI. This CDR3 region has 15 residues. CDR3 amino acids: CASRQREAPTDTQYF. The CDR3 nucleotides are TGTGCCAGCAGACAGCGGGAGGCTCCCACAGATACGCAGTATTTT.

This chain connects TRBV11-2 to TRBJ1-2, with a weak D call TRBD1 (6 bases). Germline V gene lookup returns CDR1 SGHAT and CDR2 FQNNGV. Deletions cut 5 bases from V and 5 bases from J, with 15 bases between. This CDR3 region has 14 residues. CDR3 sequence reads: CASSREGQGYGYTF. In nucleotides, the CDR3 is TGTGCCAGCAGCCGAGAGGGACAAGGATATGGCTACACCTTC.

The chain employs TRBV7-2 and TRBJ1-1, with D unresolved. V was pared by 5 bases and J by 7 bases, with 23 bases between. Germline lookup yields CDR1 SGHTA and CDR2 FQGNSA. This CDR3 contains 16 residues. Written as DNA, the CDR3 is TGTGCCAGCAGCCAAGATACCCTCCCGGATACGCATGAAGCTTTCTTT. This codes for CASSQDTLPDTHEAFF. The full variable domain, rest sourced from reference TRBV7-2 and TRBJ1-1, is GAGVSQSPSNKVTEKGKDVELRCDPISGHTALYWYRQSLGQGLEFLIYFQGNSAPDKSGLPSDRFSAERTGGSVSTLTIQRTQQEDSAVYLCASSQDTLPDTHEAFFGQGTRLTVV.

On this clonotype itself: The conserved phenylalanine or tryptophan normally closing the CDR3 is absent here, so this likely arose from a read error. The DNA is omitted, as the CDR3 cannot be located on it reliably, and the CDR3 follows TCRdb's listing. The rearrangement links TRBV7-6 to TRBJ1-2. Termini included, the CDR3 measures 13 amino acids. Germline V lookup: CDR1 SGHVS, CDR2 FNYEAQ. Here the CDR3 reads CASSSEGGGTDTQ.